This T cell receptor (beta chain) was profiled in a study of T-cell reconstitution after alpha-beta-depleted transplantation in children. Study-level points and caveats: The origin of alpha-beta T cells about two months after transplant was reportedly several hundred expanded graft clones. For some patients, TCRbeta diversity was high at day 60 because of recipient T cells and thymic progenitors that survived.

This CDR3 comprises 14 residues. Per germline, CDR1 LGHNA and CDR2 YSLEER. V lost 1 base and J lost 8; bases outside the gene matches: 7. This clonotype has at least ten counts. Its antigen is unidentified. A TCRbeta library incorporating unique molecular identifiers was prepared. From the PCR reads, TCRdb called clonotypes with MiXCR, one entry per CDR3 protein. The table has under 250,000 distinct CDR3 sequences, approximately 6.9% seen once. The source material was PBMCs, sampled before TCRalphabeta/CD19-depleted stem cell transplant. The rearrangement links TRBV4-3 to TRBJ1-1; 7 positions agree with TRBD1. This sequence originates from a boy aged 2 to 10 with acute lymphoblastic leukemia, due to receive a stem cell transplant. CDR3 amino acids: CASSQGVAGGEAFF. The DNA of the CDR3 is TGCGCCAGCAGCCAAGGAGTGGCAGGGGGAGAAGCTTTCTTT.